Shown below are 5 T cell receptor beta chains from a single sample sequenced in a study of T cell responses to AZD1222 COVID-19 vaccine. Libraries were prepared by immunoSEQ multiplex PCR; TCRdb keeps only in-frame clonotypes and omits some of them. The sample lists more than 95,000 clones; roughly nine tenths were seen once. The sample consisted of peripheral blood, taken on day 0 of AZD1222 vaccination. These receptors were taken from an adult in good health.

This sequence joins TRBV7-8 and TRBJ2-4, with no clear D. Germline lookup yields CDR1 SGHVS and CDR2 FQNEAQ. The V end was cut by 4 bases, the J end by 1 base, with 11 bases between. CDR3 length: 15 amino acids. The CDR3 is CASSSGRVAKNIQYF. As DNA, the CDR3 is TGTGCCAGCAGCTCCGGCCGGGTGGCCAAAAACATTCAGTACTTC.

The chain joins TRBV7-8 to TRBJ1-5, with D maybe TRBD1 (6 bases). Per germline, CDR1 SGHVS and CDR2 FQNEAQ. V dropped 5 bases and J dropped 1 base, with 18 bases sitting between them. CDR3 size: 17 residues. Written as DNA, the CDR3 is TGTGCCAGCAGCCCGGGCAGGCGGGGGCTAAGCAATCAGCCCCAGCATTTT. Amino acids: CASSPGRRGLSNQPQHF.

The chain employs TRBV18 and TRBJ1-4; tentative D call: TRBD1 (5 bases). Trimming took 2 bases from V and 2 from J, leaving 12 bases between them. Looked up from germline, CDR1 is KGHSH and CDR2 is LQKENI. The CDR3 contains 16 residues. The DNA for the CDR3 is TGTGCCAGCTCACCATCACCCGGGGGGACTAATGAAAAACTGTTTTTT. This encodes CASSPSPGGTNEKLFF.

This clone is a singleton in its sample. DNA of the CDR3: TGTGCCAGCACCCGGGGGCGTCGGGACGAGCAGTACTTC. It translates to CASTRGRRDEQYF. The chain joins TRBV2 to TRBJ2-7, with D possibly called TRBD1 or TRBD2 (6 bases each). The CDR3 is made up of 13 amino acids. The germline V gene encodes CDR1 SNHLY and CDR2 FYNNEI. V was cut by 7 bases and J by 5 bases, with 15 bases left in between.

This clone was seen many times. The V call is TRBV5-6, the J call TRBJ1-3; D unresolved. Looked up from germline, CDR1 is SGHDT and CDR2 is YYEEEE. CDR3 length: 15 amino acids. Trimming took off 0 bases at V and 1 base at J, with 8 bases between the two ends. CDR3 sequence reads: CASSLVSISGNTIYF. CDR3 nucleotide sequence: TGTGCCAGCAGCTTGGTTTCGATATCTGGAAACACCATATATTTT.